This T cell receptor (beta chain) is drawn from a study of radiotherapy plus CTLA-4 blockade in lung cancer. Study-wide results and limits: TCR clones originating in tumors grew in number in blood after radiotherapy plus ipilimumab. Interferon-beta, together with early blood T cell clone dynamics, reportedly best predicted response.

There are 19 residues in the CDR3. V was pared by 4 bases and J by 5 bases, with 24 bases between. In germline, CDR1 is SEHNR, CDR2 FQNEAQ (reference sequence). Repertoires were generated with immunoSEQ multiplex PCR, while TCRdb's copy carries only in-frame clones and drops some. The table has about 45,000 clones, 76% seen once. In the case of this clone: Its antigen remains unknown.

This clonotype was obtained from a human donor with non-small cell lung cancer who had stable disease on radiotherapy plus ipilimumab. Sample: peripheral blood, taken from a patient treated with radiotherapy plus ipilimumab. The chain couples TRBV7-9 to TRBJ2-6, with D hard to call. CDR3 in DNA: TGTGCCAGCAGCTGGGATGTATACCATGACAAAAGTCGGGCCAACGTCCTGACTTTC. This gives the protein CASSWDVYHDKSRANVLTF.